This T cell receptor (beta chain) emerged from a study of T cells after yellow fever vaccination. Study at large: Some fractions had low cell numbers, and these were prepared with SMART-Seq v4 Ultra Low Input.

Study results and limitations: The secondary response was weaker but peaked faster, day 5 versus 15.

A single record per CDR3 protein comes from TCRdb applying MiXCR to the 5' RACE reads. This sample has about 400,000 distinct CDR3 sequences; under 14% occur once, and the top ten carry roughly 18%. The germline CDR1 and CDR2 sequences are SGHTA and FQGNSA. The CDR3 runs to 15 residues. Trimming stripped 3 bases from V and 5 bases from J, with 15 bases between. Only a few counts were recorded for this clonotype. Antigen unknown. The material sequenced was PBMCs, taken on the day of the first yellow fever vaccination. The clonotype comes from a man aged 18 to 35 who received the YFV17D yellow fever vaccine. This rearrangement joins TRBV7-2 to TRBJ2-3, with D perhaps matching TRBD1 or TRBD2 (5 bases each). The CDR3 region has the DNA TGTGCCAGCAGCTTGGTCGGGGCCCCGGGAGATACGCAGTATTTT. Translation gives CASSLVGAPGDTQYF.